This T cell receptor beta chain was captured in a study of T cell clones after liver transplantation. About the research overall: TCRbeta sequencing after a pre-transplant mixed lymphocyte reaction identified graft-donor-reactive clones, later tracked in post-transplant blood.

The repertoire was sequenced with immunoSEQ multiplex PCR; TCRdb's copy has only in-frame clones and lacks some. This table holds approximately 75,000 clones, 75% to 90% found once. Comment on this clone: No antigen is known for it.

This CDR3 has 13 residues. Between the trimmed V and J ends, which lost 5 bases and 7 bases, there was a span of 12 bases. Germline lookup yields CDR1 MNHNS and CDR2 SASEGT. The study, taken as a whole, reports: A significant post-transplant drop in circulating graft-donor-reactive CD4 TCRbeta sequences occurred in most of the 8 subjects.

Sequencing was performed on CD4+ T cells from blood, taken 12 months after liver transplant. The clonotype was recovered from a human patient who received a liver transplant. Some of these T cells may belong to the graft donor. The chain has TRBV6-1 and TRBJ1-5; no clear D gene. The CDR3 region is CASSWRLGQPQHF. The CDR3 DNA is TGTGCCAGCAGTTGGAGGTTGGGACAGCCCCAGCATTTT.